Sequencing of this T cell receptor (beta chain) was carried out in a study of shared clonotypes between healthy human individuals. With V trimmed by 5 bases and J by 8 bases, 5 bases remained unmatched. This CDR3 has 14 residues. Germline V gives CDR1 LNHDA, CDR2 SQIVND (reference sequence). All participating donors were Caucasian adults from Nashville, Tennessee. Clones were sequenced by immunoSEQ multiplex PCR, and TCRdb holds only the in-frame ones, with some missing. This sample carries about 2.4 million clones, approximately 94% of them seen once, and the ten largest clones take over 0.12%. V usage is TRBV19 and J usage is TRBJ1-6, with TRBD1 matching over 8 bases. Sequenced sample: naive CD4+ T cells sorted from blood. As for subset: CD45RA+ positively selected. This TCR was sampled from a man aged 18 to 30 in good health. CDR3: CASSLGQVDSPLHF. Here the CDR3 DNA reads TGTGCCAGTAGTTTGGGACAGGTCGATTCACCCCTCCACTTT.